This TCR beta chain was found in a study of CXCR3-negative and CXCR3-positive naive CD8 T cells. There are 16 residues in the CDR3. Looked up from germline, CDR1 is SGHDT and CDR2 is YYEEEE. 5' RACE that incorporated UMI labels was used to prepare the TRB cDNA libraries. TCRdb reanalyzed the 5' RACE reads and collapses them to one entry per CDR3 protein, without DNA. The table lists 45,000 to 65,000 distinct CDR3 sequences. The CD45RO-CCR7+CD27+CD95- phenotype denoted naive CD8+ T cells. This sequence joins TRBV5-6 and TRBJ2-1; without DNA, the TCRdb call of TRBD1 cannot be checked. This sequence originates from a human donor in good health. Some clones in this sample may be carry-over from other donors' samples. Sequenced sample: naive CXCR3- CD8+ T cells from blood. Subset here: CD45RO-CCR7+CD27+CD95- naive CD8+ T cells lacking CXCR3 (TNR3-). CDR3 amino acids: CASSLRQGASYNEQFF.